This T cell receptor (beta chain) originates from a study of PD-1 blockade in classical Hodgkin lymphoma. Turning to the study itself: Patients had nivolumab dosed at 3 mg/kg, delivered intravenously every 2 weeks.

Clones were read by immunoSEQ multiplex PCR, and TCRdb kept only the in-frame ones, dropping some. This sample has over 9,500 clones, with 82% found just once. Whole-study results and caveats: The diversity seen at baseline in complete responders resembled that of newly diagnosed patients. CD4+ TCR diversity, unlike CD8+, rose significantly by C4D1.

This CDR3 comprises 16 residues. The ends were cut back, 0 bases at V and 0 bases at J, with 10 bases in the middle. In germline, CDR1 is MNHNS, CDR2 SASEGT. The time point denotes: cycle 4 day 1 (C4D1), after 6 weeks of nivolumab. In every patient, relapse followed autologous stem cell transplantation, while exposure to brentuximab vedotin differed. As to this clone: Its matching antigen is unknown.

Sequencing was performed on peripheral blood mononuclear cells (PBMCs), taken before the fourth cycle of nivolumab. The clonotype comes from a human donor with classical Hodgkin lymphoma. The rearrangement links TRBV6-1 to TRBJ2-3, with D possibly TRBD1 on 5 matching bases. The DNA for the CDR3 is TGTGCCAGCAGTGAAGCCAGGGAATTCAGCACAGATACGCAGTATTTT. Protein: CASSEAREFSTDTQYF.